This TCR beta chain was profiled in a study of neurological immune-mediated disorders. Overall study context: The 35 or so multiple sclerosis patients comprised around 30 relapsing-remitting and 3 secondary progressive cases. Study-level points and caveats: None of the CDR3 amino acid sequences found in expanded clones was shared across subjects. This suggests that the TCR-beta repertoires were private in all groups.

This clonotype was seen many times. Its antigen is unidentified. 5'RACE with 10-nucleotide random UMIs produced the cDNA. TCRdb analysed the 5' RACE reads with MiXCR anew, one entry per CDR3 protein. The sample records 25,000 to 30,000 distinct CDR3 sequences, about 3.1% being singletons. V lost 1 base to trimming and J lost 9 bases, with 13 bases between them. CDR1 is KGHSH and CDR2 is LQKENI in the germline V gene. This CDR3 has 14 residues. The source of this sequence is a woman aged 25 to 39 with multiple sclerosis. Sample: PBMCs. The chain has TRBV18 and TRBJ1-3; D not resolved. The CDR3 is CASSPRRDSRTIYF. The CDR3 bases are TGTGCCAGCTCACCACGGAGAGACTCCCGCACCATATATTTT.